The 27 T cell receptor beta chains presented below share a single source sample, sequenced in a study of T cells after yellow fever vaccination. TCRdb re-called the 5' RACE reads through MiXCR, storing one row per CDR3 protein. In the table there are some 350,000 distinct CDR3 sequences, approximately 4.2% of which are singletons. Sequencing used PBMCs, obtained 5 days after the yellow fever booster vaccination. The source is a man between 18 and 35 years old who received the YFV17D yellow fever vaccine.

In this sample, this clonotype turned up a few times. The rearrangement uses TRBV24-1 and TRBJ2-6; no definite D call. CDR1 KGHDR and CDR2 SFDVKD come from the germline V gene. There are 15 residues in the CDR3. Trimming stripped 12 bases from V and 0 bases from J, with 14 bases between. CDR3 DNA sequence: TGTGCCCGAGATTTAGGGCGCTCTGGGGCCAACGTCCTGACTTTC. Amino acids: CARDLGRSGANVLTF.

This clonotype was seen at least ten times. This chain uses TRBV7-2 with TRBJ2-1; D perhaps matches TRBD1 (5 bases). Trimming removed 7 bases from V and 4 bases from J, with 17 bases in between. Germline values: CDR1 SGHTA, CDR2 FQGNSA. The CDR3 runs to 15 residues. CDR3 DNA sequence: TGTGCCAGCACGTTAGTAGGGGCCATATACAATGAGCAGTTCTTC. Its translation is CASTLVGAIYNEQFF.

The table lists this clonotype with a few counts. V and J are TRBV4-1 and TRBJ2-1; D ambiguous. Trimming removed 0 bases from V and 5 bases from J, with 8 bases in between. CDR3 size: 14 residues. The germline gives CDR1 MGHRA, CDR2 YSYEKL. The CDR3: CASSQDGINNEQFF. Here the CDR3 DNA reads TGCGCCAGCAGCCAAGATGGAATAAACAATGAGCAGTTCTTC.

This clonotype occurred a few times. This chain uses TRBV20-1 with TRBJ1-4; D gene ambiguous. V was trimmed by 1 base and J by 5 bases, leaving 8 bases between them. This CDR3 has 13 amino acids. From germline, CDR1 is DFQATT and CDR2 SNEGSKA (reference sequence). CDR3 coding DNA: TGCAGTGCTAGAGGCGGGAGGAATGAAAAACTGTTTTTT. Amino acids: CSARGGRNEKLFF.

CDR3 amino acids: CASSLQGGPNQPQHF. CDR3 DNA sequence: TGTGCCAGCAGCCTACAGGGGGGGCCCAATCAGCCCCAGCATTTT. The chain carries TRBV12-3 or TRBV12-4 and TRBJ1-5; 8 bases are shared with TRBD1. V gave up 6 bases and J gave up 3 bases; unmatched junction bases: 7. CDR3 length: 15 residues.

This clonotype was recorded many times. This chain links TRBV6-2 or TRBV6-3 with TRBJ2-2, with D hard to call. Germline loops: CDR1 MNHEY, CDR2 SVGEGT. V was shortened by 6 bases and J by 5 bases, with 19 bases between the two germline ends. This CDR3 spans 16 amino acids. The CDR3 sequence is CASSPQWGWGTGELFF. Written as DNA, the CDR3 is TGTGCCAGCAGCCCGCAGTGGGGTTGGGGTACCGGGGAGCTGTTTTTT.

This chain joins TRBV5-1 and TRBJ1-1; no clear D. The CDR3 is made up of 14 amino acids. Trimming removed 0 bases from V and 4 bases from J, with 10 bases in between. CDR1 SGHRS and CDR2 YFSETQ come from the germline V gene. The CDR3 nucleotides read TGCGCCAGCAGCTTGGCGAACAGCCGCACTGAAGCTTTCTTT. Amino acid sequence: CASSLANSRTEAFF.

V and J are TRBV6-2 or TRBV6-3 and TRBJ2-5, with 11 bases that match TRBD2. The CDR3 spans 15 residues. Germline V gene lookup returns CDR1 MNHEY and CDR2 SVGEGT. V lost 7 bases to trimming and J lost 5 bases; unmatched junction nucleotides: 9. Here the CDR3 reads CASTVLAGVVETQYF. The CDR3 DNA reads as TGTGCCAGCACCGTACTAGCGGGAGTCGTTGAGACCCAGTACTTC.

This chain links TRBV4-1 with TRBJ2-7; 7 bases match TRBD1. This CDR3 is built from 15 residues. CDR1 is MGHRA and CDR2 is YSYEKL in the germline V gene. V shed 1 base, J shed 3 bases, and the junction held 6 bases outside the gene matches. CDR3 amino acids: CASSQGDRADYEQYF. In nucleotides, the CDR3 is TGCGCCAGCAGCCAAGGAGACAGGGCGGACTACGAGCAGTACTTC.

This clonotype appeared many times. The chain uses TRBV7-3 and TRBJ2-1; D may be TRBD1 or TRBD2 (5 bases each). V was pared by 5 bases and J by 4 bases, with 12 bases between. The CDR3 is 14 amino acids. In germline, CDR1 is SGHTA, CDR2 FQGTGA. CDR3 protein: CASSPGREYNEQFF. Written as DNA, the CDR3 is TGTGCCAGCAGCCCGGGACGGGAATACAATGAGCAGTTCTTC.

This clonotype was seen only a few times. The CDR3 coding sequence is TGTGCCAGCAGTGAAGCGAGGACAGGGAAGAACTATGGCTACACCTTC. Translating gives CASSEARTGKNYGYTF. The V call is TRBV2, the J call TRBJ1-2; 8 nucleotides agree with TRBD1. Germline CDR1 and CDR2: SNHLY and FYNNEI. V was clipped by 0 bases and J by 2 bases; unmatched bases: 5. CDR3 length equals 16 residues.

This clonotype was found many times. CDR3 loop: CASSFDSGEQFF. In nucleotides, the CDR3 is TGTGCCAGCAGTTTCGATAGCGGGGAGCAGTTCTTC. The gene calls are TRBV6-2 or TRBV6-3 and TRBJ2-1; 7 bases map to TRBD2. The CDR3 sequence is 12 residues long. Germline V CDR1 and CDR2: MNHEY, SVGEGT. The junction had 4 bases not matched to a gene; V was cut back by 4 bases and J by 10 bases.

This clonotype turned up a few times. Written as DNA, the CDR3 is TGTGCCAGCAGTGGGGCCCCCAATGAGCAGTTCTTC. This gives the protein CASSGAPNEQFF. The chain couples TRBV25-1 to TRBJ2-1; D call uncertain. The length of the CDR3 is 12 residues. Trimming took off 4 bases at V and 6 bases at J, with 7 bases between the two ends. Germline-derived CDR1 and CDR2 are MGHDK and SYGVNS.

The table lists this clonotype with a few counts. A junction end diverges from the germline sequence, so it may reflect a read error. This chain links TRBV4-1 with TRBJ2-3, with D possibly being TRBD2 (6 bases). Per germline, CDR1 MGHRA and CDR2 YSYEKL. The CDR3 covers 16 residues. CDR3 nucleotides: TGCGCCAGCAGCCGGAGGGACCTCGGAAGCACAGTTACGCAGTATTTT. Translation: CASSRRDLGSTVTQYF.

This clonotype was seen repeatedly, ten times or more. V and J are TRBV5-1 and TRBJ2-5; a weak D match, TRBD1 (6 bases). V shed 3 bases and J shed 5 bases, with 11 bases lying between them. This CDR3 has 13 amino acids. From germline, CDR1 is SGHRS and CDR2 YFSETQ. The CDR3 loop is CASSSPGEETQYF. The DNA for the CDR3 is TGCGCCAGCAGCTCTCCAGGGGAGGAGACCCAGTACTTC.

The J gene is TRBJ2-2, the V gene TRBV20-1; TRBD1 might be the D (5 bases). V was cut by 0 bases and J by 5 bases, with 10 bases left in between. Germline V gene sequence: CDR1 DFQATT, CDR2 SNEGSKA (reference sequence). CDR3 length: 14 amino acids. The CDR3 nucleotides read TGCAGTGCTAGAGATATCGCAGGGACCGGGGAGCTGTTTTTT. This translates into CSARDIAGTGELFF.

This clonotype was seen repeatedly, ten times or more. The chain employs TRBV7-9 and TRBJ2-2; D may be TRBD1 (6 bases). Between the trimmed V and J ends, which lost 11 bases and 5 bases, there was a span of 27 bases. The CDR3 is 17 amino acids. In germline, CDR1 is SEHNR, CDR2 FQNEAQ (reference sequence). The CDR3 DNA sequence: TGTGCCGGAAAACTACAGGGCGCAGAACCCAATACCGGGGAGCTGTTTTTT. Translated: CAGKLQGAEPNTGELFF.

This clonotype was detected many times. CDR3 protein: CASSYSTPGGNTEAFF. The DNA of the CDR3 is TGTGCCAGCAGTTACTCGACTCCAGGGGGGAACACTGAAGCTTTCTTT. The chain carries TRBV6-2 or TRBV6-3 and TRBJ1-1; TRBD1 matches 7 bases. V gave up 0 bases and J gave up 1 base; unmatched junction bases: 5. The CDR3 loop spans 16 amino acids. Germline CDR1 MNHEY, CDR2 SVGEGT.

This clonotype was observed a handful of times. V usage is TRBV7-2 and J usage is TRBJ2-7; 8 positions match TRBD2. Germline assignment: CDR1 SGHTA and CDR2 FQGNSA. Germline trimming cut 5 bases from V and 2 bases from J; bases unmatched to any gene: 5. The CDR3 has 14 residues. CDR3 in DNA: TGTGCCAGCAGCCCTGGACTAGCTGCCTACGAGCAGTACTTC. It translates to CASSPGLAAYEQYF.

The chain uses TRBV3-1 and TRBJ2-2; D remains unclear. Between the trimmed V and J ends, which lost 1 base and 1 base, there was a span of 7 bases. The CDR3 is 15 amino acids. Germline loops: CDR1 LGHDT, CDR2 YNNKEL (reference sequence). The CDR3 nucleotides are TGTGCCAGCAGCCAAGTGACCGAGAACACCGGGGAGCTGTTTTTT. Amino acids: CASSQVTENTGELFF.

This clonotype was seen at least ten times. The chain couples TRBV18 to TRBJ2-4; the D is unclear. Germline V gene lookup returns CDR1 KGHSH and CDR2 LQKENI. The V end was cut by 1 base, the J end by 0 bases, with 16 bases between. The CDR3 runs to 18 residues. CDR3 nucleotides: TGTGCCAGCTCACCACTGGCGCCAGGAGCACTAGCCAAAAACATTCAGTACTTC. Translated: CASSPLAPGALAKNIQYF.

The chain recombines TRBV2 with TRBJ2-7, with unresolved D. The CDR3 totals 14 residues. In germline, CDR1 is SNHLY, CDR2 FYNNEI. Trimming pared 5 bases from V and 5 bases from J, leaving 16 bases between. The DNA of the CDR3 is TGTGCCAGCAGTAAAGAGAGTCCTTTCCACGAGCAGTACTTC. This translates into CASSKESPFHEQYF.

This clonotype was seen a handful of times. CDR3 sequence: CASSTVGQGNQPQHF. CDR3 sequence (DNA): TGTGCCTCCTCGACGGTCGGACAGGGGAATCAGCCCCAGCATTTT. The chain has TRBV6-1 and TRBJ1-5; 9 bases match TRBD1. With V trimmed by 11 bases and J by 4 bases, 12 bases remained unmatched. CDR1 is MNHNS and CDR2 is SASEGT in the germline V gene. This CDR3 has 15 residues.

This clonotype has just a few counts. The V call is TRBV5-6, the J call TRBJ2-2, with TRBD2 matching over 12 bases. The germline V gene encodes CDR1 SGHDT and CDR2 YYEEEE. V was pared by 4 bases and J by 5 bases, with 15 bases of the junction left unmatched. The CDR3 is made up of 19 amino acids. The CDR3 protein is CASSKRTSGAIPLTGELFF. CDR3 DNA sequence: TGTGCCAGCAGCAAAAGGACTAGCGGGGCCATCCCCCTAACCGGGGAGCTGTTTTTT.

The DNA of the CDR3 is TGCGCCAGCAAATACGGGACTAGCGGAACAGATACGCAGTATTTT. Amino acids: CASKYGTSGTDTQYF. The chain has TRBV5-1 and TRBJ2-3; TRBD2 aligns across 11 bases. The trim removed 6 bases at V and 3 bases at J, leaving 6 bases unmatched. Germline loops: CDR1 SGHRS, CDR2 YFSETQ. This CDR3 has 15 amino acids.

At least ten counts were recorded for this clonotype. This sequence joins TRBV7-2 and TRBJ1-3; no clear D gene. The CDR3 is 12 residues long. Germline V lookup: CDR1 SGHTA, CDR2 FQGNSA. Trimming took 5 bases from V and 11 from J, leaving 13 bases between them. The CDR3 reads CASSTTRTSIYF. CDR3 nucleotide sequence: TGTGCCAGCAGCACCACCCGCACATCCATATATTTT. Full variable domain (outside the CDR3, taken from reference TRBV7-2 and TRBJ1-3): GAGVSQSPSNKVTEKGKDVELRCDPISGHTALYWYRQSLGQGLEFLIYFQGNSAPDKSGLPSDRFSAERTGGSVSTLTIQRTQQEDSAVYLCASSTTRTSIYFGEGSWLTVV.

There are a few counts of this clonotype. V usage is TRBV12-3 or TRBV12-4 and J usage is TRBJ2-3; D not certain. The CDR3 sequence is 11 residues long. Trimming cost V 8 bases and J 6 bases, with 9 bases left between them. CDR3 region: CASGRLDTQYF. The CDR3 DNA is TGTGCCAGCGGAAGGTTGGATACGCAGTATTTT.